This T cell receptor beta chain was captured in a study of T cell repertoires in cytomegalovirus infection. Study background: It was the public TCR beta signatures that indicated both CMV infection and matching HLA type.

The CDR3 loop spans 14 amino acids. The V end lost 7 bases, the J end lost 5 bases, and 18 bases lay between the germline ends. The germline V gene has CDR1 SGHRS and CDR2 YFSETQ. One entry per CDR3 protein, called by TCRdb with MiXCR from the reads. The sample records 640,000 or so distinct CDR3 sequences, about 30% being singletons. Concerning this clonotype itself: As yet, its antigen is unknown.

The specimen comprised cultured PBMCs, sampled from culture after CMV antigen stimulation. This receptor was taken from a human donor in good health (CMV status not recorded). Some clones in this sample may be carry-over from other donors' samples. The rearrangement uses TRBV5-1 and TRBJ2-5, with D perhaps TRBD2 (6 bases). The CDR3 DNA sequence: TGCGCCAGCGGCCGGACGGGGGATCATGAGACCCAGTACTTC. It specifies CASGRTGDHETQYF. Complete variable domain (other parts from reference TRBV5-1 and TRBJ2-5): KAGVTQTPRYLIKTRGQQVTLSCSPISGHRSVSWYQQTPGQGLQFLFEYFSETQRNKGNFPGRFSGRQFSNSRSEMNVSTLELGDSALYLCASGRTGDHETQYFGPGTRLLVL.